This TCR beta chain was sequenced for a study of blood T cell repertoires in COVID-19. The authors' processing: Amplification with reference gene primers provided the estimates of nucleated cell counts. Sequencing used immunoSEQ multiplex PCR; TCRdb keeps in-frame clones, though not all of them. D and trimming come from the DNA, and the V and J calls and clone size come from that table. The sample includes about 280,000 clones, 65% to 90% of them seen just once. The CDR3 contains 16 residues. V dropped 6 bases and J dropped 3; count of bases not matched to a gene: 12. Germline V CDR1 and CDR2: MNHEY, SMNVEV (reference sequence).

The source material was peripheral blood. The chain carries TRBV27 and TRBJ2-7; TRBD1 matches 9 bases. The TCR was taken from a man between 45 and 60 years old with active or convalescent COVID-19. The DNA of the CDR3 is TGTGCCAGCAGATTAAGGGTGGACAGGGGTAACTACGAGCAGTACTTC. The encoded protein is CASRLRVDRGNYEQYF.